This T cell receptor (beta chain) was identified in a study of cytomegalovirus exposure and HLA in healthy donors. PCR employed 60 Vbeta and 13 Jbeta primers. TCRdb keeps only in-frame clones here, not all; method: immunoSEQ multiplex PCR. Of approximately 170,000 clones listed, 79% are singletons. Germline V CDR1 and CDR2: SGHAT, FQNNGV. Trimming cost V 5 bases and J 5 bases, with 10 bases left between them. This CDR3 is 14 amino acids long. The chain recombines TRBV11-2 with TRBJ1-6; a weak D match, TRBD1 (5 bases). Sequencing was carried out using PBMCs. The source of this sequence is a woman aged 45-65 years in good health and CMV-seronegative. The CDR3 loop is CASSRQKDNSPLHF. The DNA of the CDR3 is TGTGCCAGCAGCAGACAGAAGGATAATTCACCCCTCCACTTT.